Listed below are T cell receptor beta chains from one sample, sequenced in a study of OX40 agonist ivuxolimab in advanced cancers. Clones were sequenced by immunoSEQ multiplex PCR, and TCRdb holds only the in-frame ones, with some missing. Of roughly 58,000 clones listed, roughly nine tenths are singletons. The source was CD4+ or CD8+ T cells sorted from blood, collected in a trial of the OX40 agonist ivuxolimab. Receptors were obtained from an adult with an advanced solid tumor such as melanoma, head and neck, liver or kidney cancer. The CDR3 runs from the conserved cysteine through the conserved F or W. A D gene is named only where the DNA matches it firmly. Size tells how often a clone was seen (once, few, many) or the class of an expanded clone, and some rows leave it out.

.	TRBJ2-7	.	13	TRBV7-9	CASSLRTTYEQYF	TGTGCCAGCAGCTTGAGGACAACCTACGAGCAGTACTTC
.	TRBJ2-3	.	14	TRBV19	CASSMSPGTDTQYF	TGTGCCAGTAGTATGTCCCCCGGGACAGATACGCAGTATTTT
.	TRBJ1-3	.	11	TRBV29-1	CSVARGNTIYF	TGCAGCGTTGCTAGAGGAAACACCATATATTTT
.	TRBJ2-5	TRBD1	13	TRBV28	CASSLTGKVTQYF	TGTGCCAGCAGCTTGACAGGGAAGGTGACCCAGTACTTC
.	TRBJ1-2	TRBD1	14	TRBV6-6	CASSDRAASYGYTF	TGTGCCAGTTCGGACAGGGCAGCTTCTTATGGCTACACCTTC
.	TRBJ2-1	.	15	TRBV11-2	CASSLSDSPYNEQFF	TGTGCCAGCAGCCTATCGGATTCGCCTTACAATGAGCAGTTCTTC
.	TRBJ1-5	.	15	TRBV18	CASSPRGAGNQPQHF	TGTGCCAGCTCACCAAGGGGCGCGGGCAATCAGCCCCAGCATTTT
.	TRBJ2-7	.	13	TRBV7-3	CASSLIAAAEQYF	TGTGCCAGCAGCTTAATCGCGGCAGCCGAGCAGTACTTC
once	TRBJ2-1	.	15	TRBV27	CASSFGQGSYNEQFF	TGTGCCAGCAGTTTCGGACAAGGAAGTTACAATGAGCAGTTCTTC
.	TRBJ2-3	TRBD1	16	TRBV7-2	CASSPRTGAGTDTQYF	TGTGCCAGCAGCCCTCGGACAGGGGCGGGCACAGATACGCAGTATTTT
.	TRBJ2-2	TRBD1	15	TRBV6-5	CASRKQGALTGELFF	TGTGCCAGCAGAAAACAGGGGGCTCTCACCGGGGAGCTGTTTTTT
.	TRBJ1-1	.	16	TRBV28	CASSLMGGGFNTEAFF	TGTGCCAGCAGTTTAATGGGCGGGGGGTTCAACACTGAAGCTTTCTTT
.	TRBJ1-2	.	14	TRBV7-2	CASSRAGASHGYTF	TGTGCCAGCAGCCGCGCGGGGGCGTCGCATGGCTACACCTTC